This TCR beta chain emerged from a study of CD8+CD57+ T cells in acquired aplastic anemia. Study-level points and caveats: Overlap between patients and controls comprised roughly 30 CD8+ CDR3 sequences.

Germline V lookup: CDR1 SNHLY, CDR2 FYNNEI. The V end lost 8 bases, the J end lost 5 bases, and 15 bases lay between the germline ends. The CDR3 is made up of 14 amino acids. To note about this clonotype: Its antigen is not known.

Profiles of TCR beta VDJ and CDR3 were generated from a genomic DNA template. TCRdb processed the reads anew with MiXCR; each CDR3 protein has one entry. The data contain 30,000 to 40,000 distinct CDR3 sequences, about 77% of them singletons. Sequencing was performed on sorted CD4+, CD8+, or CD8+CD57+ T cells (not recorded which) from PBMCs. The TCR was taken from a human donor in good health, serving as a control. J is TRBJ2-2 and V is TRBV2, with unresolved D. The CDR3 sequence: CASLIGTGTGELFF. The DNA of the CDR3 is TGTGCCAGCCTCATCGGAACCGGGACCGGGGAGCTGTTTTTT. Full variable domain (rest looked up from reference TRBV2 and TRBJ2-2): EPEVTQTPSHQVTQMGQEVILRCVPISNHLYFYWYRQILGQKVEFLVSFYNNEISEKSEIFDDQFSVERPDGSNFTLKIRSTKLEDSAMYFCASLIGTGTGELFFGEGSRLTVL.